One T cell receptor beta chain is described in this entry. The antigen is unknown. The ends were cut back, 0 bases at V and 8 bases at J, with 18 bases in the middle. Germline V gives CDR1 SGHNT, CDR2 YYREEE (reference sequence). The CDR3 length is 16 residues. The PCR contained 60 Vbeta and 13 Jbeta primers. Data came from immunoSEQ multiplex PCR; TCRdb stores just in-frame clones and leaves some out. Of 130,000 to 150,000 clones listed, under 80% are singletons. This specimen comes from a study of cytomegalovirus exposure and HLA in healthy donors. Whole-study results and caveats: Being productive about 87% or about 30% of the time was typical of most TCR beta V segments in an earlier analysis. Excluded were some V segments that proved indistinguishable, including TRBV6-2 and TRBV6-3. It is likely that the observed cluster of highly shared sequence variants was a sequencing artifact.

Sequenced sample: PBMCs. This TCR came from a man between 18 and 35 years old in good health and CMV-seropositive. The gene calls are TRBV5-4 and TRBJ2-4, with D maybe TRBD2 (6 bases). The CDR3, as DNA: TGTGCCAGCAGCTTGGGGGCCGGGACTCCCACCCACATTCAGTACTTC. Amino acid sequence: CASSLGAGTPTHIQYF. Drawing the rest from reference TRBV5-4 and TRBJ2-4, the complete variable domain is ETGVTQSPTHLIKTRGQQVTLRCSSQSGHNTVSWYQQALGQGPQFIFQYYREEENGRGNFPPRFSGLQFPNYSSELNVNALELDDSALYLCASSLGAGTPTHIQYFGAGTRLSVL.